The 3 T cell receptor beta chains listed next were all sequenced from one sample in a study of T cell repertoires in cytomegalovirus infection. TCRdb processed the reads anew with MiXCR; each CDR3 protein has one entry. The table has 300,000 or so distinct CDR3 sequences, about 25% seen once. The sample taken for sequencing was PBMCs. The source is a human donor in good health (CMV status not recorded). Some clones in this sample may be carry-over from other donors' samples.

DNA for the CDR3: TGCAGTGCTAGAGACCTGACAGGGAGGACTGAAGCTTTCTTT. It specifies CSARDLTGRTEAFF. This chain links TRBV20-1 with TRBJ1-1, with 7 bases that match TRBD1. Germline assignment: CDR1 DFQATT and CDR2 SNEGSKA (reference sequence). The CDR3 covers 14 residues. J lost 5 bases, V lost 0 bases, and 6 bases had no gene match.

The rearrangement links TRBV7-2 to TRBJ2-1; D call uncertain. CDR1 SGHTA and CDR2 FQGNSA come from the germline V gene. Trimming took 6 bases from V and 10 from J, leaving 10 bases between them. The CDR3 loop spans 11 amino acids. The CDR3 loop reads CASRGKPEQFF. The CDR3 coding sequence is TGTGCCAGCAGGGGAAAGCCGGAGCAGTTCTTC. Full variable domain (rest looked up from reference TRBV7-2 and TRBJ2-1): GAGVSQSPSNKVTEKGKDVELRCDPISGHTALYWYRQSLGQGLEFLIYFQGNSAPDKSGLPSDRFSAERTGGSVSTLTIQRTQQEDSAVYLCASRGKPEQFFGPGTRLTVL.

This clonotype was seen a handful of times. The chain links TRBV5-6 to TRBJ2-5; D is unclear. This CDR3 is 17 amino acids long. In germline, CDR1 is SGHDT, CDR2 YYEEEE. V lost 3 bases and J 5 bases, leaving 23 bases between the germline ends. The CDR3, as DNA: TGTGCCAGCAGCTCCTTCCGGGCCAGGTTGGTTGATGAGACCCAGTACTTC. Its protein is CASSSFRARLVDETQYF.